These T cell receptor beta chains were read from a single sample in a study of blood T cell repertoires in COVID-19. Sequencing was performed with immunoSEQ multiplex PCR; in TCRdb, only in-frame clones are kept and a portion is missing. This table has approximately 36,000 clones, about 88% appearing once. Sample: peripheral blood. The origin of the receptors is a human donor in a cohort sampled during active COVID-19. The CDR3 runs from the conserved cysteine through the conserved F or W. The D gene is left open where the match is weak. The size field is filled for only some rows; it gives once, few, many or a size class.

clone_size | d_call | j_call | v_call | cdr3_length | cdr3_nt | cdr3_aa
few | - | TRBJ2-3 | TRBV29-1 | 16 | TGCAGCGTTGATGGGACCCTGGTCTGGGAGGCAGATACGCAGTATTTT | CSVDGTLVWEADTQYF
- | TRBD1 | TRBJ2-7 | TRBV30 | 15 | TGTGCCTGGAGTGTGGGGACAGGGGGCTCCTACGAGCAGTACTTC | CAWSVGTGGSYEQYF
- | - | TRBJ2-7 | TRBV12-5 | 14 | TGTGCTAGTGGCTTAGGCAGGGGGGACTACGAGCAGTACTTC | CASGLGRGDYEQYF
- | - | TRBJ1-1 | TRBV12-3/TRBV12-4 | 12 | TGTGCCAGCAGTTTACAGATCCCTGAAGCTTTCTTT | CASSLQIPEAFF
- | - | TRBJ1-1 | TRBV5-5 | 15 | TGTGCCAGCAGCTTGTGGTCCGGGTTTAACACTGAAGCTTTCTTT | CASSLWSGFNTEAFF
once | TRBD1 | TRBJ2-5 | TRBV30 | 14 | TGTGCCTGGTCAAGGGGGCAGGCCCAAGAGACCCAGTACTTC | CAWSRGQAQETQYF
once | - | TRBJ2-3 | TRBV19 | 15 | TGTGCCAGTAGCCCCTCCGGGATGATGACAGATACGCAGTATTTT | CASSPSGMMTDTQYF
- | TRBD1 | TRBJ2-6 | TRBV5-4 | 18 | TGTGCCAGCACGGTCAGGACAGGGGGCTACTCTGGGGCCAACGTCCTGACTTTC | CASTVRTGGYSGANVLTF
- | - | TRBJ2-1 | TRBV4-1 | 12 | TGCGCCAGCAGCCGTGGCGGCAATGAGCAGTTCTTC | CASSRGGNEQFF
- | - | TRBJ2-7 | TRBV15 | 13 | TGTGCCACCAGCAGAGACCGACAGACCGAGCAGTACTTC | CATSRDRQTEQYF
- | - | TRBJ2-2 | TRBV9 | 13 | TGTGCCAGCAGCGTAGGACTTACCGGGGAGCTGTTTTTT | CASSVGLTGELFF
- | TRBD2 | TRBJ2-1 | TRBV3-1/TRBV3-2 | 16 | TGTGCCAGCAGCCCGCGGGGACTAGCGGCCTACAATGAGCAGTTCTTC | CASSPRGLAAYNEQFF
- | - | TRBJ2-5 | TRBV19 | 15 | TGTGCCAGTAGTACCCATCCCAGGGTGTCGGAGACCCAGTACTTC | CASSTHPRVSETQYF
once | TRBD1 | TRBJ2-7 | TRBV4-1 | 17 | TGCGCCAGCAGCCAACTCCCATCCGGGACAGGGAACTACGAGCAGTACTTC | CASSQLPSGTGNYEQYF
few | TRBD2 | TRBJ2-3 | TRBV9 | 20 | TGTGCCAGCAGCGCCTCCGGGACTAGCGGGGGGCGAGGAGACACAGATACGCAGTATTTT | CASSASGTSGGRGDTDTQYF
- | TRBD1 | TRBJ1-4 | TRBV18 | 16 | TGTGCCAGCTCACCCTTTTCTTTGACAGGGGGTGAAAAACTGTTTTTT | CASSPFSLTGGEKLFF
- | TRBD2 | TRBJ2-1 | TRBV15 | 15 | TGTGCCACCAGCAGTATAGCGGGGGGGTTTAATGAGCAGTTCTTC | CATSSIAGGFNEQFF
once | - | TRBJ1-2 | TRBV3-1/TRBV3-2 | 12 | TGTGCCAGCAGCCAAACGGGACTTGGCTACACCTTC | CASSQTGLGYTF